The clone carrying this T cell receptor beta chain was counted only a few times. The sample originates from a study of cytomegalovirus exposure and HLA in healthy donors. V lost 0 bases to trimming and J lost 4 bases, with 15 bases between them. From germline, CDR1 is KGHSH and CDR2 LQKENI. The CDR3 contains 16 residues. 60 Vbeta and 13 Jbeta primers were used in PCR. Data came from immunoSEQ multiplex PCR; TCRdb stores just in-frame clones and leaves some out. The sample lists about 150,000 clones, roughly 73% occurring once. The TCR sequence derives from a woman younger than 30 in good health and CMV-seronegative. The sample comprised PBMCs. The chain combines TRBV18 with TRBJ1-2; tentatively, D is TRBD1 (5 bases). The CDR3 sequence: CASSPPGRGMVYGYTF. The CDR3 nucleotides are TGTGCCAGCTCACCACCGGGGCGGGGAATGGTCTATGGCTACACCTTC.